This passage covers 26 T cell receptor beta chains from one sample sequenced in a study of early T cells in non-severe SARS-CoV-2 infection. MiXCR was run by TCRdb on the 5' RACE reads, yielding one entry per CDR3 protein. This sample has about 64,000 distinct CDR3 sequences, with roughly 18% found just once. Material: whole blood, obtained at baseline. Source of these receptors: an adult who was a healthcare worker with PCR-confirmed SARS-CoV-2 infection or an uninfected control (not recorded which).

The table lists this clonotype with a few counts. J is TRBJ2-4 and V is TRBV29-1; weak D call: TRBD2 (5 bases). Trimming removed 3 bases at V and 5 bases at J, with 11 bases between. The V gene's germline CDR1 is SQVTM and CDR2 ANQGSEA. The CDR3 is 13 residues long. The CDR3 DNA reads as TGCAGCGTTGAGAGGGTGGCGGAAAACATTCAGTACTTC. It encodes CSVERVAENIQYF.

The rearrangement uses TRBV29-1 and TRBJ1-1, with unresolved D. V lost 7 bases to trimming and J lost 7 bases, with 4 bases between them. Germline V gene sequence: CDR1 SQVTM, CDR2 ANQGSEA. This CDR3 spans 8 amino acids. The CDR3 bases are TGCAGCGGGGATGAAGCTTTCTTT. Its translation is CSGDEAFF.

The table lists this clonotype with a few counts. The rearrangement uses TRBV12-3 or TRBV12-4 and TRBJ2-3; the match to TRBD2 covers 14 bases. This CDR3 contains 14 residues. The V segment lost 8 bases and the J segment 11 bases; nucleotides outside the gene matches: 9. CDR3 protein: CASGGTSGSQRQYF. CDR3 coding DNA: TGTGCCAGCGGCGGGACTAGCGGGAGTCAAAGGCAGTATTTT.

The V and J genes are TRBV6-1 and TRBJ1-6; D is undetermined. This CDR3 contains 13 residues. The germline V gene encodes CDR1 MNHNS and CDR2 SASEGT. Trimming shortened V by 1 base and J by 9 bases, and 7 bases separated the two germline ends. CDR3: CASSEGPPSPLHF. Here the CDR3 DNA reads TGTGCCAGCAGTGAAGGCCCCCCTTCACCCCTCCACTTT.

J is TRBJ2-7 and V is TRBV27; 12 bases align to TRBD2. CDR1 MNHEY and CDR2 SMNVEV come from the germline V gene (reference sequence). This CDR3 is 16 amino acids long. With 2 bases clipped from V and 5 bases from J, the junction kept 7 bases outside the gene matches. The CDR3 bases are TGTGCCAGCAGTTTACGTCCTAGCGGGGGGGCCCACGAGCAGTACTTC. It specifies CASSLRPSGGAHEQYF.

The chain couples TRBV20-1 to TRBJ1-2, with D possibly being TRBD1 (5 bases). Germline lookup yields CDR1 DFQATT and CDR2 SNEGSKA (reference sequence). There are 14 residues in the CDR3. Trimming pared 0 bases from V and 2 bases from J, leaving 10 bases between. DNA for the CDR3: TGCAGTGCTAGAGATAGGGGCAAGAACTATGGCTACACCTTC. Translated, it gives CSARDRGKNYGYTF.

J is TRBJ2-1 and V is TRBV18; 8 bases line up with TRBD2. V was clipped by 0 bases and J by 6 bases; unmatched bases: 7. Germline CDR1 and CDR2: KGHSH and LQKENI. The CDR3 sequence is 16 residues long. DNA for the CDR3: TGTGCCAGCTCACCACCCGGGGGGACTAGGCGCAATGAGCAGTTCTTC. It translates to CASSPPGGTRRNEQFF. Full variable domain (outside the CDR3, taken from reference TRBV18 and TRBJ2-1): NAGVMQNPRHLVRRRGQEARLRCSPMKGHSHVYWYRQLPEEGLKFMVYLQKENIIDESGMPKERFSAEFPKEGPSILRIQQVVRGDSAAYFCASSPPGGTRRNEQFFGPGTRLTVL.

The CDR3 DNA is TGTGCCAGCAGCTGGGGACACCTCCAAGAGACCCAGTACTTC. It codes for CASSWGHLQETQYF. The gene calls are TRBV5-6 and TRBJ2-5; weak D call: TRBD1 (6 bases). The germline V gene has CDR1 SGHDT and CDR2 YYEEEE. CDR3 length: 14 amino acids. Trimming stripped 3 bases from V and 1 base from J, with 10 bases between.

This clonotype was recorded at least ten times. In DNA form, the CDR3 reads TGTGCCAGCAGCTTAACTGGGGCCAACGTCCTGACTTTC. Its translation is CASSLTGANVLTF. The rearrangement uses TRBV7-9 and TRBJ2-6, with D hard to call. V shed 2 bases and J shed 2 bases, with 1 base lying between them. CDR1 and CDR2 (germline): SEHNR, FQNEAQ (reference sequence). CDR3 length equals 13 residues.

The gene calls are TRBV12-5 and TRBJ2-7; 7 bases match TRBD2. With V trimmed by 0 bases and J by 1 base, 6 bases remained unmatched. CDR1 and CDR2 from the germline V gene are LGHNT and FRNRAP. The CDR3 contains 16 residues. CDR3 in DNA: TGTGCTAGTGGTTTGGTACTGTCTAGCGGTTCCTACGAGCAGTACTTC. Protein sequence: CASGLVLSSGSYEQYF.

V gene TRBV3-1 combines with J gene TRBJ1-1, with TRBD1 matching over 10 bases. Germline V gene lookup returns CDR1 LGHDT and CDR2 YNNKEL (reference sequence). J was trimmed by 4 bases and V by 4 bases; bases with no gene match: 6. This CDR3 is 15 amino acids long. CDR3 region: CASSRTGGRGTEAFF. The CDR3 bases are TGTGCCAGCAGCCGGACAGGGGGACGTGGCACTGAAGCTTTCTTT.

The chain combines TRBV18 with TRBJ1-5; the match to TRBD1 covers 8 bases. There are 14 residues in the CDR3. Trimming removed 6 bases from V and 5 bases from J; junction bases left unmatched: 6. Germline V gives CDR1 KGHSH, CDR2 LQKENI. The CDR3 is CASSKTGEYQPQHF. The CDR3, as DNA: TGTGCCAGCTCCAAGACAGGGGAGTATCAGCCCCAGCATTTT.

This rearrangement joins TRBV5-1 to TRBJ2-1; TRBD2 aligns across 14 bases. This CDR3 has 16 amino acids. The V segment lost 4 bases and the J segment 3 bases; nucleotides outside the gene matches: 3. The germline CDR1 and CDR2 sequences are SGHRS and YFSETQ. DNA for the CDR3: TGCGCCAGCAGCCAGGGACTAGCGGGGGTCTACAATGAGCAGTTCTTC. Protein sequence: CASSQGLAGVYNEQFF.

The rearrangement links TRBV29-1 to TRBJ2-1, with unresolved D. The CDR3 is 15 residues long. Per germline, CDR1 SQVTM and CDR2 ANQGSEA. The ends were cut back, 1 base at V and 1 base at J, with 11 bases in the middle. CDR3 region: CSVEGQAASYNEQFF. CDR3 DNA: TGCAGCGTTGAAGGGCAGGCCGCATCCTACAATGAGCAGTTCTTC.

The sample holds a few counts of this clonotype. The chain is built from TRBV4-1 and TRBJ2-6; D is ambiguous. Looked up from germline, CDR1 is MGHRA and CDR2 is YSYEKL. The V and J ends lost 0 bases and 0 bases respectively, with 6 bases between them. There are 16 residues in the CDR3. The CDR3 loop reads CASSQDISSGANVLTF. CDR3 bases: TGCGCCAGCAGCCAAGATATTAGCTCTGGGGCCAACGTCCTGACTTTC.

This clonotype was seen many times. The CDR3 DNA follows: TGTGCCAGCTCACCATCGGCGGGGAGTGGGACCCAGTACTTC. It is translated as CASSPSAGSGTQYF. This chain uses TRBV18 with TRBJ2-5; weak D call: TRBD2 (6 bases). This CDR3 is 14 amino acids long. Trimming pared 2 bases from V and 7 bases from J, leaving 14 bases between. The germline CDR1 and CDR2 sequences are KGHSH and LQKENI. The complete variable domain, with remaining parts taken from reference TRBV18 and TRBJ2-5, reads NAGVMQNPRHLVRRRGQEARLRCSPMKGHSHVYWYRQLPEEGLKFMVYLQKENIIDESGMPKERFSAEFPKEGPSILRIQQVVRGDSAAYFCASSPSAGSGTQYFGPGTRLLVL.

In this sample, this clonotype turned up a few times. CDR3 DNA sequence: TGCGCCAGCAGCTTGACAGGGGGTTATTCACCCCTCCACTTT. This sequence encodes CASSLTGGYSPLHF. V is TRBV5-1 and J is TRBJ1-6, with 8 bases that match TRBD1. The CDR3 sequence is 14 residues long. Germline CDR1 and CDR2: SGHRS and YFSETQ. Losses at the gene ends were 1 base for V and 8 bases for J; bases not matched to a gene: 2.

This clonotype was observed a few times. The V call is TRBV7-9, the J call TRBJ1-1; the D gene is possibly TRBD1 (5 bases). Germline V gene lookup returns CDR1 SEHNR and CDR2 FQNEAQ (reference sequence). V lost 5 bases to trimming and J lost 5 bases, with 18 bases between them. The CDR3 length is 15 residues. CDR3 coding DNA: TGTGCCAGCAGCCGTCGGGACTCCCATCAAACTGAAGCTTTCTTT. This sequence encodes CASSRRDSHQTEAFF.

This clonotype came up a few times. The genes are TRBV5-4 and TRBJ2-7; TRBD1 aligns across 9 bases. V was clipped by 4 bases and J by 6 bases; unmatched bases: 11. This CDR3 spans 15 amino acids. From germline, CDR1 is SGHNT and CDR2 YYREEE (reference sequence). CDR3 DNA: TGTGCCAGCAGCCCAATCCGGGACAGGGTTTTCGAGCAGTACTTC. Translating it yields CASSPIRDRVFEQYF.

The CDR3 region has the DNA TGTGCCAGCGGCCTAGTGGATACGCAGTATTTT. This sequence encodes CASGLVDTQYF. The chain links TRBV12-3 or TRBV12-4 to TRBJ2-3, with no clear D. The CDR3 consists of 11 residues. Trimming removed 8 bases at V and 6 bases at J, with 9 bases between.

The chain carries TRBV2 and TRBJ1-6, with D perhaps TRBD1 (5 bases). Germline CDR1 SNHLY, CDR2 FYNNEI. V was shortened by 5 bases and J by 6 bases, with 11 bases between the two germline ends. The CDR3 has 14 amino acids. CDR3 coding DNA: TGTGCCAGCAGTACCCAGGGAGGTAATTCACCCCTCCACTTT. Its translation: CASSTQGGNSPLHF.

This clonotype was found once. V usage is TRBV20-1 and J usage is TRBJ2-5, with D tentatively TRBD1 (7 bases). CDR3 length equals 15 residues. The germline V gene has CDR1 DFQATT and CDR2 SNEGSKA (reference sequence). V gave up 0 bases and J gave up 5 bases, with 16 bases separating them. The CDR3 loop reads CSARDGSQGRETQYF. The CDR3, as DNA: TGCAGTGCTAGAGATGGGTCACAGGGGAGGGAGACCCAGTACTTC.

The chain recombines TRBV7-8 with TRBJ2-5; D gene unclear. Germline loops: CDR1 SGHVS, CDR2 FQNEAQ. Trimming cost V 1 base and J 5 bases, with 5 bases left between them. The CDR3 totals 12 residues. The CDR3 sequence: CASSLDLETQYF. The DNA of the CDR3 is TGTGCCAGCAGCTTAGATCTGGAGACCCAGTACTTC. The entire variable domain, with the rest obtained from reference TRBV7-8 and TRBJ2-5, is as follows: GAGVSQSPRYKVAKRGQDVALRCDPISGHVSLFWYQQALGQGPEFLTYFQNEAQLDKSGLPSDRFFAERPEGSVSTLKIQRTQQEDSAVYLCASSLDLETQYFGPGTRLLVL.

A few counts support this clonotype. V and J are TRBV3-1 and TRBJ2-2; D may be TRBD2 (6 bases). Germline V gene data show CDR1 as LGHDT and CDR2 as YNNKEL (reference sequence). Trimming stripped 5 bases from V and 7 bases from J, with 11 bases between. The CDR3 has 13 amino acids. DNA for the CDR3: TGTGCCAGCAGCGAAGGGACTTACGGGGAGCTGTTTTTT. It codes for CASSEGTYGELFF.

CDR3 sequence reads: CASSRGYGYTF. Written as DNA, the CDR3 is TGCGCCAGCAGCCGAGGTTATGGCTACACCTTC. The chain couples TRBV4-3 to TRBJ1-2; D is unclear. CDR1 and CDR2 from the germline V gene are LGHNA and YSLEER. There are 11 residues in the CDR3. Trimming shortened V by 4 bases and J by 5 bases, and 5 bases separated the two germline ends.

This clonotype was observed many times. V usage is TRBV24-1 and J usage is TRBJ2-3; 8 bases are shared with TRBD1. The junction had 6 bases not matched to a gene; V was cut back by 3 bases and J by 2 bases. The germline V gene encodes CDR1 KGHDR and CDR2 SFDVKD. The CDR3 runs 16 residues. For the CDR3, the DNA is TGTGCCACCAGTGATAGGACAGGGATGGACACAGATACGCAGTATTTT. Protein product: CATSDRTGMDTDTQYF.